This T cell receptor beta chain stems from a study of CD8 T cells in Susac syndrome (dated by TCRdb to about 2019). Study-wide context: The study used repertoire sequencing to test whether antigen drove CD8+ T cell activation and differentiation in Susac syndrome. Paper-wide results and their limitations: The TCR sequencing and HLA analysis was acknowledged to have included a relatively small number of individuals.

High-throughput TCR beta sequencing profiled peripheral blood CD8+ and CD4+ T cells from healthy donors, Susac syndrome patients and multiple sclerosis patients. The multiple sclerosis controls were treatment-naive patients who had stable or active relapsing-remitting disease and met the revised McDonald criteria. CD8+ TEMRA cells were enriched by FACS, while bulk CD8+ and CD4+ T cells were purified by magnetic negative isolation. Blood was drawn into EDTA tubes, processed within 24 hours, and PBMCs were isolated by density gradient centrifugation. PBMCs destined for TCR sequencing were cryopreserved in liquid nitrogen and later thawed in a 37 °C water bath. A purity of at least 90% was achieved for sorted or isolated CD4+, CD8+ and CD8+ TEMRA cells. On this clonotype itself: What antigen it recognizes has not been identified. No much larger clone is present one base from it, and per-base qualities are unavailable.

Relative to germline, V is missing 2 bases and J is missing 1 base, with 4 bases of the junction outside any gene match. CDR1 SGHDT and CDR2 YYEEEE were looked up in the germline V gene. The CDR3 sequence holds 15 residues, the cysteine and phenylalanine included. The entry retains the CDR3 DNA only, 45 bases that are in frame from base 1. RNA was extracted using the RNeasy kit, and about 0.45 to 1 microgram was reverse transcribed with random hexamers. The immunoSEQ multiplex PCR assay, covering 54 Vbeta and 13 Jbeta segments, was used to amplify TCR beta CDR3 regions. PCR amplification bias was corrected by using a synthetic template baseline for primer optimization and computational correction. The source study handled its data this way. Reads were annotated to V, D and J genes according to IMGT and were analyzed with immunoSEQ Analyzer, with only productive sequences retained. Clonality was computed as one minus Shannon entropy normalized by log2 of the number of productive unique sequences. For each patient and control, public and private clones were evaluated within the 100 most prevalent clones. Clones were defined as Susac-specific when absent from the healthy and MS cohorts, from fewer than 1,200 published viral clones and from other ImmuneACCESS disease sequences. TCRdb trimmed the raw reads at Q25, called clones with MiXCR and kept productive beta chains. One record per CDR3 amino acid sequence lists the most common genes and DNA. The V and J calls follow TCRdb's processing rather than the paper's. In this sample the table shows 300,000 to 350,000 distinct CDR3 sequences, around 90% of which occur a single time. In total, the top ten clones hold over 0.05% of the sample.

The clonotype was recovered from a human donor with multiple sclerosis. Sample: CD4+ T cells from PBMCs. This receptor chain uses TRBV5-6 and TRBJ1-2, and 8 junctional nucleotides match TRBD1. The CDR3 is CASSFRDRINYGYTF. The DNA reads TGTGCCAGCAGCTTCCGGGACAGGATTAACTATGGCTACACCTTC. The CDR3, completed at both ends by the reference TRBV5-6 and TRBJ1-2 genes, gives the full variable domain DAGVTQSPTHLIKTRGQQVTLRCSPKSGHDTVSWYQQALGQGPQFIFQYYEEEERQRGNFPDRFSGHQFPNYSSELNVNALLLGDSALYLCASSFRDRINYGYTFGSGTRLTVV.